The entry below describes one T cell receptor beta chain. The antigen is not known. This sample stems from a study of T cell responses to AZD1222 COVID-19 vaccine. Germline V CDR1 and CDR2: MGHRA, YSYEKL. Trimming stripped 1 base from V and 3 bases from J, with 12 bases between. The CDR3 is made up of 15 amino acids. Study-wide results and limits: Mapped onto spike, vaccine-associated CD4 TCRs spanned it and were dominant at 160-218 and 743-854.

Using immunoSEQ multiplex PCR, the repertoire was profiled, and TCRdb retains in-frame clones only, with some absent. The sample lists over 75,000 clones; more than 80% were seen once. The sequence was obtained from an adult in good health. V gene TRBV4-1 combines with J gene TRBJ1-2; maybe TRBD1 (5 bases). The material was peripheral blood, obtained on day 0 of AZD1222 vaccination. The DNA of the CDR3 is TGCGCCAGCAGCCAAGCCCCGGGGGATGACTATGGCTACACCTTC. This gives the protein CASSQAPGDDYGYTF.